These 22 T cell receptor beta chains were all obtained from the same sample, sequenced in a study of blood T cell repertoires in COVID-19. Data came from immunoSEQ multiplex PCR; TCRdb stores just in-frame clones and leaves some out. Here the sample spans some 120,000 clones, approximately 89% being singletons. The sequencing sample was made of peripheral blood. Every receptor here comes from a woman aged 60-70 years with acute or convalescent COVID-19.

The V and J genes are TRBV24-1 and TRBJ2-5; D remains ambiguous. The V gene lost 5 bases and the J gene lost 7 bases, with 13 bases spanning the gap. Germline V gene data show CDR1 as KGHDR and CDR2 as SFDVKD. The CDR3 is 13 amino acids. The CDR3 loop is CATSGAPYGTQYF. DNA for the CDR3: TGTGCCACCAGTGGGGCGCCCTACGGGACCCAGTACTTC.

The rearrangement links TRBV5-1 to TRBJ2-7, with D possibly TRBD2 on 5 matching bases. This CDR3 comprises 12 residues. Trimming stripped 4 bases from V and 5 bases from J, with 10 bases between. Germline-derived CDR1 and CDR2 are SGHRS and YFSETQ. The CDR3 region has the DNA TGCGCCAGCAGCCCTGACTATAACGAGCAGTACTTC. Its protein product is CASSPDYNEQYF. Full variable domain (remainder filled in from reference TRBV5-1 and TRBJ2-7): KAGVTQTPRYLIKTRGQQVTLSCSPISGHRSVSWYQQTPGQGLQFLFEYFSETQRNKGNFPGRFSGRQFSNSRSEMNVSTLELGDSALYLCASSPDYNEQYFGPGTRLTVT.

The J gene is TRBJ2-7, the V gene TRBV2, with TRBD1 identical over 7 bases. CDR1 is SNHLY and CDR2 is FYNNEI in the germline V gene. CDR3 length: 13 residues. J was trimmed by 0 bases and V by 7 bases; bases with no gene match: 3. CDR3 DNA: TGTGCCAGCAATTGGGACAGCTCCTACGAGCAGTACTTC. Protein product: CASNWDSSYEQYF.

J is TRBJ1-1 and V is TRBV7-2; tentative D call: TRBD1 (6 bases). The length of the CDR3 is 15 residues. Germline lookup yields CDR1 SGHTA and CDR2 FQGNSA. V was shortened by 1 base and J by 1 base, with 10 bases between the two germline ends. The CDR3 protein is CASSLEGGRNTEAFF. CDR3 in DNA: TGTGCCAGCAGCTTAGAGGGGGGGAGGAACACTGAAGCTTTCTTT.

The genes are TRBV20-1 and TRBJ2-4, with D perhaps matching TRBD2 (5 bases). Trimming stripped 3 bases from V and 7 bases from J, with 22 bases between. Germline V lookup: CDR1 DFQATT, CDR2 SNEGSKA (reference sequence). The CDR3 consists of 16 residues. CDR3 sequence: CSASNPARELGNIQYF. CDR3 nucleotide sequence: TGCAGTGCTAGTAACCCCGCGAGGGAGCTGGGGAACATTCAGTACTTC.

The V gene is TRBV27, the J gene TRBJ1-1, with a possible D match to TRBD1 (6 bases). Germline lookup yields CDR1 MNHEY and CDR2 SMNVEV (reference sequence). V was trimmed by 5 bases and J by 5 bases, leaving 15 bases between them. The CDR3 totals 14 residues. The CDR3 region has the DNA TGTGCCAGCAGTGGCTATGGACAGACGACTGAAGCTTTCTTT. This encodes CASSGYGQTTEAFF.

The rearrangement uses TRBV5-1 and TRBJ2-1; TRBD2 matches 11 bases. V trimming: 4 bases; J trimming: 6 bases; junction bases outside the gene matches: 12. Germline CDR1 SGHRS, CDR2 YFSETQ. CDR3 length: 17 residues. The CDR3 coding sequence is TGCGCCAGCAGCGTCCAGCCCACTAGCGGGAGCTTCAATGAGCAGTTCTTC. Protein sequence: CASSVQPTSGSFNEQFF.

The chain has TRBV13 and TRBJ2-3; tentatively, D is TRBD1 (6 bases). CDR1 is PRHDT, CDR2 FYEKMQ, per germline (reference sequence). This CDR3 contains 16 residues. The ends were cut back, 8 bases at V and 5 bases at J, with 23 bases in the middle. CDR3 DNA sequence: TGTGCCAGCTCCCCGAAAGGAATAGGGGGTCGAGATACGCAGTATTTT. It encodes CASSPKGIGGRDTQYF.

The chain has TRBV14 and TRBJ2-3; D gene unclear. CDR3 length: 15 amino acids. Germline values: CDR1 SGHDN, CDR2 FVKESK. The V and J ends lost 0 bases and 1 base respectively, with 8 bases between them. The CDR3 here is CASSQERIRTDTQYF. DNA for the CDR3: TGTGCCAGCAGCCAAGAGCGAATTCGCACAGATACGCAGTATTTT.

The CDR3 sequence: CSVPGQGLYEQFF. The CDR3 nucleotides are TGCAGCGTCCCGGGACAGGGGCTCTATGAGCAGTTCTTC. This rearrangement joins TRBV29-1 to TRBJ2-1; 10 positions agree with TRBD1. Germline assignment: CDR1 SQVTM and CDR2 ANQGSEA. V was clipped by 6 bases and J by 8 bases; unmatched bases: 7. This CDR3 spans 13 amino acids.

The J gene is TRBJ2-3, the V gene TRBV28, with D uncertain. Trimming left V 5 bases short and J 5 bases short, with 14 bases between. Germline-derived CDR1 and CDR2 are MDHEN and SYDVKM. The CDR3 runs 14 residues. DNA for the CDR3: TGTGCCAGCAGTCCCCCCGGGTTGGGAGATACGCAGTATTTT. This translates into CASSPPGLGDTQYF. Looking up the rest from reference TRBV28 and TRBJ2-3 gives the full variable domain: DVKVTQSSRYLVKRTGEKVFLECVQDMDHENMFWYRQDPGLGLRLIYFSYDVKMKEKGDIPEGYSVSREKKERFSLILESASTNQTSMYLCASSPPGLGDTQYFGPGTRLTVL.

As DNA, the CDR3 is TGCAGCGTTGAGCAGGGGATAAAGGTCAATGAGCAGTTCTTC. As protein: CSVEQGIKVNEQFF. This chain joins TRBV29-1 and TRBJ2-1; the D gene is possibly TRBD1 (6 bases). The germline gives CDR1 SQVTM, CDR2 ANQGSEA. Between the trimmed V and J ends, which lost 3 bases and 6 bases, there was a span of 15 bases. The CDR3 is 14 residues long.

J is TRBJ1-2 and V is TRBV9; D gene unclear. The CDR3 contains 14 residues. Trimming shortened V by 3 bases and J by 2 bases, and 11 bases separated the two germline ends. The germline gives CDR1 SGDLS, CDR2 YYNGEE. CDR3 in DNA: TGTGCCAGCAGCGCCAAAGACAAAAACTATGGCTACACCTTC. Translated: CASSAKDKNYGYTF.

Here the CDR3 reads CASSHISGNTEAFF. Written as DNA, the CDR3 is TGCGCCAGCAGCCACATTTCAGGGAACACTGAAGCTTTCTTT. This rearrangement joins TRBV4-1 to TRBJ1-1; unclear D gene. This CDR3 comprises 14 residues. The germline gives CDR1 MGHRA, CDR2 YSYEKL. Trimming shortened V by 3 bases and J by 1 base, and 9 bases separated the two germline ends.

This chain connects TRBV5-1 to TRBJ2-1, with 9 nucleotides matching TRBD1. V dropped 3 bases and J dropped 4; count of bases not matched to a gene: 8. The CDR3 has 16 amino acids. Germline values: CDR1 SGHRS, CDR2 YFSETQ. As DNA, the CDR3 is TGCGCCAGCAGCTCCCCTCCGGGACAGGGTTACAATGAGCAGTTCTTC. As protein: CASSSPPGQGYNEQFF.

The rearrangement uses TRBV7-9 and TRBJ1-2; D gene unclear. This CDR3 region has 13 residues. V was shortened by 1 base and J by 5 bases, with 8 bases between the two germline ends. Germline CDR1 SEHNR, CDR2 FQNEAQ (reference sequence). The CDR3 protein is CASSLDRRYGYTF. CDR3 coding DNA: TGTGCCAGCAGCTTAGACAGAAGGTATGGCTACACCTTC.

This chain connects TRBV16 to TRBJ1-4; perhaps TRBD1 as D (5 bases). Per germline, CDR1 KGHSY and CDR2 FQNENV. The CDR3 is 15 residues long. Trimming left V 0 bases short and J 7 bases short, with 12 bases between. DNA for the CDR3: TGTGCCAGCAGCCAATCGATAGGGACTGGTGAAAAACTGTTTTTT. Residues: CASSQSIGTGEKLFF.

The chain combines TRBV3-1 (or the pseudogene TRBV3-2) with TRBJ2-5, with 7 positions matching TRBD2. V shed 4 bases, J shed 4 bases, and the junction held 9 bases outside the gene matches. The V gene's germline CDR1 is LGHDT and CDR2 YNNKEL (reference sequence). The CDR3 extends over 15 amino acids. The CDR3 protein is CASSPRRESGETQYF. In nucleotides, the CDR3 is TGTGCCAGCAGCCCCAGGCGGGAGTCGGGAGAGACCCAGTACTTC.

The chain is built from TRBV19 and TRBJ2-1; D is possibly TRBD2 (6 bases). V lost 4 bases and J lost 5, with 15 bases in between. Germline assignment: CDR1 LNHDA and CDR2 SQIVND (reference sequence). CDR3 length equals 15 residues. CDR3 residues: CASSTAGTRNNEQFF. CDR3 DNA sequence: TGTGCCAGTAGTACAGCCGGGACTCGAAACAATGAGCAGTTCTTC.

The rearrangement joins TRBV19 to TRBJ2-5; maybe TRBD2 (6 bases). Germline V gives CDR1 LNHDA, CDR2 SQIVND (reference sequence). Trimming stripped 4 bases from V and 0 bases from J, with 12 bases between. This CDR3 spans 15 amino acids. The CDR3 DNA reads TGTGCCAGTAGTAGACTAGGGAGGAACCAAGAGACCCAGTACTTC. Protein sequence: CASSRLGRNQETQYF.

This chain joins TRBV6-1 and TRBJ1-3, with 8 positions matching TRBD1. The germline V gene encodes CDR1 MNHNS and CDR2 SASEGT. The CDR3 has 15 residues. The junction had 6 bases not matched to a gene; V was cut back by 3 bases and J by 5 bases. CDR3 bases: TGTGCCAGCAGTGAGCTAGCAGGGGGCAGAAACACCATATATTTT. Protein sequence: CASSELAGGRNTIYF.

In its sample, this clone was seen a few times. V is TRBV7-8 and J is TRBJ2-7; TRBD2 might be the D (5 bases). CDR1 and CDR2 from the germline V gene are SGHVS and FQNEAQ. V was cut by 0 bases and J by 4 bases, with 10 bases left in between. The CDR3 runs 14 residues. The CDR3 spells CASSLARLAYEQYV. The CDR3 coding sequence is TGTGCCAGCAGCTTAGCCCGGCTAGCTTACGAGCAGTACGTC.